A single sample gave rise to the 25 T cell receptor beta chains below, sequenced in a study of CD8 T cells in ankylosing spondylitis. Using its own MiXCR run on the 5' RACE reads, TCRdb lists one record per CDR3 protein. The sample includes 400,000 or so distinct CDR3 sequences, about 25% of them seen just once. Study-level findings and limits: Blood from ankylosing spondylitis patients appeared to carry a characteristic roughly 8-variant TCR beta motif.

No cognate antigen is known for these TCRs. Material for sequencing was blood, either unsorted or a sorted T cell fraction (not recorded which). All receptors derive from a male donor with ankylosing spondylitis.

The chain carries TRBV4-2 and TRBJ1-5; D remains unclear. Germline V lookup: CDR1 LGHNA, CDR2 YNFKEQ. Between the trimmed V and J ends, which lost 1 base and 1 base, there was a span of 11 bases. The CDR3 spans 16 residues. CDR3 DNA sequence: TGTGCCAGCAGCCAAGTTGCGGGGTCCAGCAATCAGCCCCAGCATTTT. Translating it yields CASSQVAGSSNQPQHF.

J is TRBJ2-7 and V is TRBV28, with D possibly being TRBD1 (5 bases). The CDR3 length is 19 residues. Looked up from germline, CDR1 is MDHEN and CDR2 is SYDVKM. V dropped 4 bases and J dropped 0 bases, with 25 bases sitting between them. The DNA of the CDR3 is TGTGCCAGCAGTTCCCTAGGGGTGACAACTGAAAGGAGCTCCTACGAGCAGTACGTC. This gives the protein CASSSLGVTTERSSYEQYV.

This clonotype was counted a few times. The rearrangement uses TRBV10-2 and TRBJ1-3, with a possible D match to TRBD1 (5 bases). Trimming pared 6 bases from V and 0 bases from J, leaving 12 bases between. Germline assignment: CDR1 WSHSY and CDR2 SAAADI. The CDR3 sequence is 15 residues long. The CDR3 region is CASRRGDFSGNTIYF. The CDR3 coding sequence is TGCGCCAGCAGAAGAGGGGACTTCTCTGGAAACACCATATATTTT.

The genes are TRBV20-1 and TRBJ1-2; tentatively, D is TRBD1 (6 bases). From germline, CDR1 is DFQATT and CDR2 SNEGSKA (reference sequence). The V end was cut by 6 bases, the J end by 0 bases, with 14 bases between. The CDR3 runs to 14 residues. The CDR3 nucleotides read TGCAGTGCGAGGGCCGGGGACACTAACTATGGCTACACCTTC. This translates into CSARAGDTNYGYTF.

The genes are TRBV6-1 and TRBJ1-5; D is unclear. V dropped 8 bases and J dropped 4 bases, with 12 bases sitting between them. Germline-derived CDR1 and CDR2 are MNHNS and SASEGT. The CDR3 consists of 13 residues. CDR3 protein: CASFGQLNQPQHF. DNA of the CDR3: TGTGCCAGCTTCGGGCAGCTAAATCAGCCCCAGCATTTT.

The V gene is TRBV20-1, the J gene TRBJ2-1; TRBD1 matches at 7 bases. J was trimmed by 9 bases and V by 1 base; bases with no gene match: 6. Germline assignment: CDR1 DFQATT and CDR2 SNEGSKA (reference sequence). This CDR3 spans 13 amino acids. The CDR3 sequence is CSARVRGWGEQFF. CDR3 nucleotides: TGCAGTGCTAGAGTCAGGGGGTGGGGTGAGCAGTTCTTC.

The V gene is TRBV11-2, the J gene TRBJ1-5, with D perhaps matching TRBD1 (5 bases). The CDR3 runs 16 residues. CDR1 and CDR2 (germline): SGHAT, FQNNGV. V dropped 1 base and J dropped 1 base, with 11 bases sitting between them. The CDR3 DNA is TGTGCCAGCAGCTTAGGGGGGGGAGGGAGCAATCAGCCCCAGCATTTT. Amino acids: CASSLGGGGSNQPQHF.

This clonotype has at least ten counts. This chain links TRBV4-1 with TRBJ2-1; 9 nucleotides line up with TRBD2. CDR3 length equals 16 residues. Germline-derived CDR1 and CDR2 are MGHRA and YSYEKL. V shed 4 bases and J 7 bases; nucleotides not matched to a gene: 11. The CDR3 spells CASSPTPTTSGNEQFF. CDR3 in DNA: TGCGCCAGCAGCCCAACCCCAACTACTAGCGGGAATGAGCAGTTCTTC.

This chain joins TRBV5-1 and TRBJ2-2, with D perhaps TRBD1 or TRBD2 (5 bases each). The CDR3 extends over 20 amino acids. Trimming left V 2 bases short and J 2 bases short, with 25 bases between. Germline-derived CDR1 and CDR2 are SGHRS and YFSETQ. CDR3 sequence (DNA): TGCGCCAGCAGCTTCGATACCACGGGGCGTTTGGGCCTAAACACCGGGGAGCTGTTTTTT. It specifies CASSFDTTGRLGLNTGELFF.

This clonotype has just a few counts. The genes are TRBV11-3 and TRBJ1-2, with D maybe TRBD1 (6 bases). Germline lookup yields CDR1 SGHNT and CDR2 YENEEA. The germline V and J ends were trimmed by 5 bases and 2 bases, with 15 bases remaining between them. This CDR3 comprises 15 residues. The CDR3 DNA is TGTGCCAGCAGCGCCCGGCCCACAGGGAACTATGGCTACACCTTC. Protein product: CASSARPTGNYGYTF.

The CDR3 loop is CSAVQNTQYF. For the CDR3, the DNA is TGCAGTGCTGTTCAAAATACGCAGTATTTT. The V gene is TRBV20-1, the J gene TRBJ2-3; D is ambiguous. CDR3 length equals 10 residues. The V end lost 5 bases, the J end lost 7 bases, and 7 bases lay between the germline ends. Germline V gene data show CDR1 as DFQATT and CDR2 as SNEGSKA (reference sequence).

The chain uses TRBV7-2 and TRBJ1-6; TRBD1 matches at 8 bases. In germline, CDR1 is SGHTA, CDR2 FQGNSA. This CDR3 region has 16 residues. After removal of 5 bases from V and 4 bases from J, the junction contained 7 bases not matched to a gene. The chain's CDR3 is CASSRRDRTYNSPLHF. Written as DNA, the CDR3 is TGTGCCAGCAGCCGACGGGACAGGACATATAATTCACCCCTCCACTTT.

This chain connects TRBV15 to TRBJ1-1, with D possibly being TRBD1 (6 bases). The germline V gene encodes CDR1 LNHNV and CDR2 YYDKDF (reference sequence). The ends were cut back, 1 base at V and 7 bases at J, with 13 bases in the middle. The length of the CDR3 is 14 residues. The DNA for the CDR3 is TGTGCCACCAGCAGAGTAGGGGGGCATGGTGAAGCTTTCTTT. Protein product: CATSRVGGHGEAFF.

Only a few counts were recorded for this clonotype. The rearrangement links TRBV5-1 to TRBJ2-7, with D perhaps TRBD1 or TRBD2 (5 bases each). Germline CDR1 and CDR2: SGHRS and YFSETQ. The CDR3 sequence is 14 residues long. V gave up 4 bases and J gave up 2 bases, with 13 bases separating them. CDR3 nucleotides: TGCGCCAGCAGCCGGGATGGGGCCACCTACGAGCAGTACTTC. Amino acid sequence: CASSRDGATYEQYF.

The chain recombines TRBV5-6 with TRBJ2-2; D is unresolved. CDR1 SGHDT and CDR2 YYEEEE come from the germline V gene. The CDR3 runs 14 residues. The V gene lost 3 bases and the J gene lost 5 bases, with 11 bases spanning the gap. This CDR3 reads CASSSGPQTGELFF. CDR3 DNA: TGTGCCAGCAGCTCCGGACCTCAGACCGGGGAGCTGTTTTTT. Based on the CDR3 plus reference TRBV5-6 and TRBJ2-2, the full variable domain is DAGVTQSPTHLIKTRGQQVTLRCSPKSGHDTVSWYQQALGQGPQFIFQYYEEEERQRGNFPDRFSGHQFPNYSSELNVNALLLGDSALYLCASSSGPQTGELFFGEGSRLTVL.

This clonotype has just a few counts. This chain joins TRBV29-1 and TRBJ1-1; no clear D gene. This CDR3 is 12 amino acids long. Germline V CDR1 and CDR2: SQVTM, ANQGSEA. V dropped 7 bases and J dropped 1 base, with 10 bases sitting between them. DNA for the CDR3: TGCAGCGCCAACCCAGCGAACACTGAAGCTTTCTTT. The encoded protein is CSANPANTEAFF.

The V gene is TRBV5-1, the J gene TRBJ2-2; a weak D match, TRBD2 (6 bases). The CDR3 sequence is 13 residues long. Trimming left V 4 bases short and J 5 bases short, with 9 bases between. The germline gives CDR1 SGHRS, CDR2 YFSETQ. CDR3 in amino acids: CASSTGGTGELFF. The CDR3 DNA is TGCGCCAGCAGCACCGGGGGAACCGGGGAGCTGTTTTTT.

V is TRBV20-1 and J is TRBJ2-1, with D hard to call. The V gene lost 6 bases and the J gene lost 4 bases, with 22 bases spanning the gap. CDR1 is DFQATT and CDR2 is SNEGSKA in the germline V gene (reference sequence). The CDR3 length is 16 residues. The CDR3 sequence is CSAPPSRDPFYNEQFF. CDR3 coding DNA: TGCAGTGCCCCTCCGTCGCGAGATCCGTTTTACAATGAGCAGTTCTTC.

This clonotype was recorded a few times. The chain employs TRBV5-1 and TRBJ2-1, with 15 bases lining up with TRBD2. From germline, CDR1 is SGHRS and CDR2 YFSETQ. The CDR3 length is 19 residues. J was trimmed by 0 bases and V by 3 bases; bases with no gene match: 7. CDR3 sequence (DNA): TGCGCCAGCAGCTGGGGACTAGCGGGAGGCTTAAGCTCCTACAATGAGCAGTTCTTC. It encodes CASSWGLAGGLSSYNEQFF. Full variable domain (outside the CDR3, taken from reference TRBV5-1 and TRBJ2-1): KAGVTQTPRYLIKTRGQQVTLSCSPISGHRSVSWYQQTPGQGLQFLFEYFSETQRNKGNFPGRFSGRQFSNSRSEMNVSTLELGDSALYLCASSWGLAGGLSSYNEQFFGPGTRLTVL.

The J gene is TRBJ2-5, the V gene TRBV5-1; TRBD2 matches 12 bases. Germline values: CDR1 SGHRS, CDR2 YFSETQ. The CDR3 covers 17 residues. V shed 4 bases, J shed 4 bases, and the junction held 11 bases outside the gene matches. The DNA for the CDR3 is TGCGCCAGCAGCCAAATCGCTAGCGGGAGGGCCCTAGAGACCCAGTACTTC. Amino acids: CASSQIASGRALETQYF.

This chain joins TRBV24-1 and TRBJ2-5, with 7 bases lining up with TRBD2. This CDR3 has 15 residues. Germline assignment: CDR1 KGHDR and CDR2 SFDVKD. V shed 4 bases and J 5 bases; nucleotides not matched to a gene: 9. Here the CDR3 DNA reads TGTGCCACCAGTGACTTCAGGACCGGGGGGGAGACCCAGTACTTC. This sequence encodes CATSDFRTGGETQYF.

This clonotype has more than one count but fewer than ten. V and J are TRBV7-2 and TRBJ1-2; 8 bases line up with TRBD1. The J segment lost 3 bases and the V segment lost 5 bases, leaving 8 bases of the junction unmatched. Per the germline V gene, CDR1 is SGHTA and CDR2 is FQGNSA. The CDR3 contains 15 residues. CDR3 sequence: CASSLTGGSDYGYTF. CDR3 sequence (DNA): TGTGCCAGCAGCCTTACAGGGGGATCTGACTATGGCTACACCTTC.

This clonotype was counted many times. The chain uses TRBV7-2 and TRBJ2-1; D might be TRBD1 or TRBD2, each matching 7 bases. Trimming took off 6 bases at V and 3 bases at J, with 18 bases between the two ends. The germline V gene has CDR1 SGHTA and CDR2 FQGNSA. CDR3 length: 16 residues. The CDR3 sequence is CASRAKGGTDYNEQFF. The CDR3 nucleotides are TGTGCCAGCAGGGCTAAGGGGGGGACAGACTACAATGAGCAGTTCTTC.

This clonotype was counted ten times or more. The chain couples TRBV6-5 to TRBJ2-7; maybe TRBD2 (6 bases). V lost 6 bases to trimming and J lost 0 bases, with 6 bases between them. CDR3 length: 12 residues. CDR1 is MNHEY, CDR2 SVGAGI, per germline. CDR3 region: CASRGGSYEQYV. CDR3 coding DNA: TGTGCCAGCAGGGGGGGCTCCTACGAGCAGTACGTC.

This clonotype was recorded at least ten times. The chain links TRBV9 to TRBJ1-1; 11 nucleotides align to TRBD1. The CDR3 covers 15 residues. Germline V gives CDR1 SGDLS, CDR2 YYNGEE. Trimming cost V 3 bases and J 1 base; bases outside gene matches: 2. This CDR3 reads CASSGGTGGNTEAFF. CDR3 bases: TGTGCCAGCAGCGGCGGGACAGGGGGGAACACTGAAGCTTTCTTT.